The rows below give T cell receptor beta chains drawn from one sample of a study of T cell changes during pregnancy in multiple sclerosis. Using immunoSEQ multiplex PCR, the repertoire was profiled, and TCRdb retains in-frame clones only, with some absent. The sample consists of some 100,000 clones, approximately 92% of them appearing once. The starting material was peripheral blood, obtained in the second trimester of pregnancy. These receptors came from a female donor with multiple sclerosis, enrolled in a pregnancy study. The CDR3 runs from the conserved cysteine through the conserved F or W. D genes are given only for firm matches. Some rows mark clone size as missing; the rest say once, few, many or name a class of expanded clone.

j_call d_call cdr3_length clone_size v_call cdr3_nt cdr3_aa
TRBJ1-4 TRBD1 15 . TRBV6-1 TGTGCCAGCGGGAGGGACAGGGGATTTAATGAAAAACTGTTTTTT CASGRDRGFNEKLFF
TRBJ2-1 . 20 . TRBV28 TGTGCCAGCAGCTTCGGGGTGTTTAAAGGGGCGGGAGCGAGGGGGAAAGAGCAGTTCTTC CASSFGVFKGAGARGKEQFF
TRBJ2-7 . 12 . TRBV7-9 TGTGCCAGCAGCCACTGGACTGCCGAGCAGTACTTC CASSHWTAEQYF
TRBJ2-7 . 19 . TRBV23-1 TGCGCCAGCAGTCAATCCCGGACAGATAAACCAATTCTGACCTACGAGCAGTACTTC CASSQSRTDKPILTYEQYF
TRBJ2-1 . 15 . TRBV27 TGTGCCAGCAGCCTAGGGGATGGGTTGTGGAATGAGCAGTTCTTC CASSLGDGLWNEQFF
TRBJ2-2 . 12 . TRBV30 TGTGCCTGGAGGGCTCCATTTGGGGAGCTGTTTTTT CAWRAPFGELFF
TRBJ1-1 . 16 . TRBV5-5 TGTGCCAGCAGCTGGGGGGTTGTTTCCATGAACACTGAAGCTTTCTTT CASSWGVVSMNTEAFF
TRBJ2-7 TRBD1 15 once TRBV7-2 TGTGCCAGCAGCCGCCACCGGGACAGGGGTTACGAGCAGTACTTC CASSRHRDRGYEQYF
TRBJ2-3 . 15 . TRBV5-1 TGCGCCAGCAGCTTGGCCAATGGCTTCACAGATACGCAGTATTTT CASSLANGFTDTQYF
TRBJ1-1 . 12 . TRBV6-1 TGTGCCAGCAGTGAGTCGGGAGCTGAAGCTTTCTTT CASSESGAEAFF
TRBJ2-7 . 16 . TRBV15 TGTGCCACCAGCAGAGATCTCCCCGACAGCCCCTACGAGCAGTACTTC CATSRDLPDSPYEQYF
TRBJ2-1 TRBD1 14 . TRBV5-6 TGTGCCAGCAGCTTGGGGACAGGGTGGAATGAGCAGTTCTTC CASSLGTGWNEQFF
TRBJ1-6 TRBD1 14 once TRBV5-4 TGTGCCAGCAGGCGACAGGGCAATAATTCACCCCTCCACTTT CASRRQGNNSPLHF
TRBJ2-1 . 15 few TRBV30 TGTGCCTGGAGTGGGGACAATGCCCTTGGTAGTGAGCAGTTCTTC CAWSGDNALGSEQFF
TRBJ2-1 . 14 . TRBV7-7 TGTGCCAGCAGCCCCTACAGTTCTGGGTATGAGCAGTTCTTC CASSPYSSGYEQFF
TRBJ2-5 . 14 . TRBV9 TGTGCCAGCAGCGGTACCTCTACTTCGGAGGCCCAGTACTTC CASSGTSTSEAQYF
TRBJ2-7 . 15 . TRBV4-2 TGTGCCAGCAGCCAAGTTGGAGGACTACACTACGAGCAGTACTTC CASSQVGGLHYEQYF
TRBJ2-7 . 11 . TRBV29-1 TGCAGCGTTGCCGACAGCTACGAGCAGTACTTC CSVADSYEQYF
TRBJ1-1 TRBD1 17 . TRBV7-6 TGTGCCAGCAGCCCTCCCAGGGGGCAAATCTCCGGCACTGAAGCTTTCTTT CASSPPRGQISGTEAFF
TRBJ2-3 TRBD2 14 . TRBV9 TGTGCCAGCAGCGTGGGGACTAGCGCAATCGCGCAGTATTTT CASSVGTSAIAQYF
TRBJ1-2 . 14 . TRBV5-1 TGCGCCAGCAGCCCCCTCCAGGATACTTATGGCTACACCTTC CASSPLQDTYGYTF
TRBJ1-5 . 15 . TRBV6-1 TGTGCCAGCAGTGAAGCGATCGCCGGGAGGCAGCCCCAGCATTTT CASSEAIAGRQPQHF
TRBJ2-7 . 15 . TRBV5-1 TGCGCCAGCAGCTTGGCCTTGGGGCAGAGCTACGAGCAGTACTTC CASSLALGQSYEQYF
TRBJ2-3 . 14 . TRBV6-5 TGTGCCAGCAGTTACACCCTAGCAATAGATACGCAGTATTTT CASSYTLAIDTQYF
TRBJ2-2 TRBD1 15 once TRBV19 TGTGCCAGTAGTTACTGGACAGGGCGGGCCGGGGAGCTGTTTTTT CASSYWTGRAGELFF
TRBJ1-4 . 14 . TRBV2 TGTGCCAGCAGCCAGGGATCAACTAATGAAAAACTGTTTTTT CASSQGSTNEKLFF
TRBJ1-2 . 16 . TRBV5-5 TGTGCCAGCAGCCCGAACTCGGGACTCAGGAACTATGGCTACACCTTC CASSPNSGLRNYGYTF
TRBJ1-1 . 11 . TRBV6-1 TGTGCCAGCAGCCCTGGGACAGAAGCTTTCTTT CASSPGTEAFF
TRBJ1-4 . 14 . TRBV2 TGTGCCAGCGGGGGGGAAGGTTTGCGTGAAAAACTGTTTTTT CASGGEGLREKLFF
TRBJ2-1 TRBD2 15 . TRBV5-4 TGTGCCAGCAGTCCTAGCGGGAGCTCCTACAATGAGCAGTTCTTC CASSPSGSSYNEQFF
TRBJ1-1 . 15 . TRBV5-6 TGTGCCAGCAGGGCCGGACAAGGAAGGGGCACTGAAGCTTTCTTT CASRAGQGRGTEAFF
TRBJ2-7 TRBD1 15 . TRBV7-9 TGTGCCAGCAGCCAACTCGCGACAGGGCCGGGAGAGCAGTACTTC CASSQLATGPGEQYF
TRBJ1-2 . 15 . TRBV29-1 TGCAGCGTTACAAGTCCCGGGACACAGTCAAATGGCTACACCTTC CSVTSPGTQSNGYTF
TRBJ2-3 TRBD2 12 . TRBV19 TGTGCCAGTAGCGGGGGGATAGATACGCAGTATTTT CASSGGIDTQYF
TRBJ1-1 . 11 . TRBV20-1 TGCAGTGCCGCGGATGGGACTGAAGCTTTCTTT CSAADGTEAFF
TRBJ2-1 TRBD2 15 . TRBV5-1 TGCGCCAGCAGCCCTAATAGCGGGGGGGCAAATGAGCAGTTCTTC CASSPNSGGANEQFF
TRBJ2-3 . 14 . TRBV18 TGTGCCAGCTCTCGGGACTCCGGCACAGATACGCAGTATTTT CASSRDSGTDTQYF
TRBJ2-1 . 13 . TRBV5-1 TGCGCCAGCAGCTTGGTCCCTAGCGATGAGCAGTTCTTC CASSLVPSDEQFF
TRBJ1-2 TRBD1 15 . TRBV7-2 TGTGCCAGCAGCGGTCGGACAGGCCACGCCTATGGCTACACCTTC CASSGRTGHAYGYTF
TRBJ2-6 . 16 . TRBV27 TGTGCCAGCGGGAAAGGGGGACACTCTGGGGCCAACGTCCTGACTTTC CASGKGGHSGANVLTF
TRBJ1-5 TRBD1 16 . TRBV28 TGTGCCAGCAGTTTGGGTCAGGGGGCTTCCTATCAGCCCCAGCATTTT CASSLGQGASYQPQHF
TRBJ1-5 . 14 . TRBV27 TGTGCCAGCAGTTTTACAGGCCTTAATCAGCCCCAGCATTTT CASSFTGLNQPQHF
TRBJ2-1 TRBD2 16 . TRBV7-3 TGTGCCAGCAGCTTAAGGAGGGCTAGCGGGCACAATGAGCAGTTCTTC CASSLRRASGHNEQFF
TRBJ2-1 TRBD1 12 . TRBV7-2 TGTGCCAGCAGCCCGACAGGGGCCGAGCAGTTCTTC CASSPTGAEQFF
TRBJ1-1 . 13 . TRBV18 TGTGCCAGCTCAGTCCGGGGGGGCACTGAAGCTTTCTTT CASSVRGGTEAFF
TRBJ2-7 . 17 . TRBV15 TGTGCCACCAGCAGACGGAACCTTGGGCTAGCGATTTACGAGCAGTACTTC CATSRRNLGLAIYEQYF
TRBJ1-2 TRBD1 13 . TRBV5-4 TGTGCCAGCAGCTTGCGGGACAGGGGTGGCTACACCTTC CASSLRDRGGYTF
TRBJ2-3 TRBD2 15 . TRBV19 TGTGCCAGTAGTAAACTAGCGGGAAGCACAGATACGCAGTATTTT CASSKLAGSTDTQYF
TRBJ1-1 TRBD1 16 . TRBV28 TGTGCCAGCAGTCCCCAACAGGGGCTAAAGGGCACTGAAGCTTTCTTT CASSPQQGLKGTEAFF
TRBJ1-1 . 14 . TRBV25-1 TGTGCCAGCAGTGGAGTGGGGGGGAGGGCTGAAGCTTTCTTT CASSGVGGRAEAFF
TRBJ1-1 TRBD1 18 . TRBV23-1 TGCGCCAGCAGAGGGGAAGGTGGACAGGGGAAAAAGAACACTGAAGCTTTCTTT CASRGEGGQGKKNTEAFF
TRBJ2-1 . 15 . TRBV28 TGTGCCAGCAGTTTCCGACAGATAGGTCACAATGAGCAGTTCTTC CASSFRQIGHNEQFF